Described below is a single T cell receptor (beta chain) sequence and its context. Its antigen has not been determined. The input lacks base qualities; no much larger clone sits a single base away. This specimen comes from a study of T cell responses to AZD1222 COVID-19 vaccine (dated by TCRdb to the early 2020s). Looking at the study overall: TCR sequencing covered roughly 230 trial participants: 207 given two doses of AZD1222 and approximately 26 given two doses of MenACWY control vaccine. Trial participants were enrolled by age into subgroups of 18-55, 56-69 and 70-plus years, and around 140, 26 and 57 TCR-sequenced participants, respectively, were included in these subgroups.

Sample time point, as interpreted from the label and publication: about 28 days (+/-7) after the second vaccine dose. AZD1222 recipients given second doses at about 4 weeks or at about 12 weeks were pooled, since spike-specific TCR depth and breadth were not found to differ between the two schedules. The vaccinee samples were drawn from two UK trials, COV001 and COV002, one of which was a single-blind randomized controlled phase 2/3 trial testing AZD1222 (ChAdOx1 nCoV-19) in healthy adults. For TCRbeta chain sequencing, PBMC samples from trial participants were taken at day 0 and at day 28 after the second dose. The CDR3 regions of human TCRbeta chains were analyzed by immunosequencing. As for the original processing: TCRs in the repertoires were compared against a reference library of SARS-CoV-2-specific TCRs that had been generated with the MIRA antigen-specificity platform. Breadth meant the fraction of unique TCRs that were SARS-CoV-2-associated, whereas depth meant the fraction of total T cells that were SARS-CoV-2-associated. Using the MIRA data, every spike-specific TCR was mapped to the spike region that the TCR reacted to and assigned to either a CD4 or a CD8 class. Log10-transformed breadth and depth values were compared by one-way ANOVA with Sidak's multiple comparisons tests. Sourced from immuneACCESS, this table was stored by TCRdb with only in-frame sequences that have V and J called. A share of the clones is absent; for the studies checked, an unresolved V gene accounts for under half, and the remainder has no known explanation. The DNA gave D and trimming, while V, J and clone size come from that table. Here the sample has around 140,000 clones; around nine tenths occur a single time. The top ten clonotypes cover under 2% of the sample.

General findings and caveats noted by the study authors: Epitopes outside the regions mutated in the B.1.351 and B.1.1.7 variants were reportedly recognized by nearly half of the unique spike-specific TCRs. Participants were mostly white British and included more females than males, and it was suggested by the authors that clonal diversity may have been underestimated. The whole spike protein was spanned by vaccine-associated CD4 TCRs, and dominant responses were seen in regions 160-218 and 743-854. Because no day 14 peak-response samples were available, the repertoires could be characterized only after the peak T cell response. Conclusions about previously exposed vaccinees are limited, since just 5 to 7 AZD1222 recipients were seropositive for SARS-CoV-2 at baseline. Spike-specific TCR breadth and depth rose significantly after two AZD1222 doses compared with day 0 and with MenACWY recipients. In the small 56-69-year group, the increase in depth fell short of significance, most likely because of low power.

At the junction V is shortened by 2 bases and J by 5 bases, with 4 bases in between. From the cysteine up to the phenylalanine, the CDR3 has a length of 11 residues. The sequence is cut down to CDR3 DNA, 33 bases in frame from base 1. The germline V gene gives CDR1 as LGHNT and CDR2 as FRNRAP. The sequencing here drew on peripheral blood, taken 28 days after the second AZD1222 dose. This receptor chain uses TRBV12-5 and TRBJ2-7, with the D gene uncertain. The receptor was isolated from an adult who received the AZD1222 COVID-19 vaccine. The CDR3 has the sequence CASGLRDEQYF. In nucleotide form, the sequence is TGTGCTAGTGGTTTGAGAGACGAGCAGTACTTC.